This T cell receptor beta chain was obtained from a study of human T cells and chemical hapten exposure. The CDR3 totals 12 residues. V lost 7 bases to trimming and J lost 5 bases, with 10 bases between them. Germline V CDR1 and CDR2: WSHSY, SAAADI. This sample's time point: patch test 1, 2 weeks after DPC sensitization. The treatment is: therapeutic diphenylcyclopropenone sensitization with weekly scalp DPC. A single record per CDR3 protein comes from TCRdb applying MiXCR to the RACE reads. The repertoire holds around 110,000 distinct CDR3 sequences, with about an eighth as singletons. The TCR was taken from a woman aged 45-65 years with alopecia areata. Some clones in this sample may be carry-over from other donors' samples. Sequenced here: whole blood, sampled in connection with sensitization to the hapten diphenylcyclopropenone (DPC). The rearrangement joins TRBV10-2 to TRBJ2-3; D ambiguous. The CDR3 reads CASTPTVDTQYF. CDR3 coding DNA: TGCGCCAGCACCCCGACGGTAGATACGCAGTATTTT.